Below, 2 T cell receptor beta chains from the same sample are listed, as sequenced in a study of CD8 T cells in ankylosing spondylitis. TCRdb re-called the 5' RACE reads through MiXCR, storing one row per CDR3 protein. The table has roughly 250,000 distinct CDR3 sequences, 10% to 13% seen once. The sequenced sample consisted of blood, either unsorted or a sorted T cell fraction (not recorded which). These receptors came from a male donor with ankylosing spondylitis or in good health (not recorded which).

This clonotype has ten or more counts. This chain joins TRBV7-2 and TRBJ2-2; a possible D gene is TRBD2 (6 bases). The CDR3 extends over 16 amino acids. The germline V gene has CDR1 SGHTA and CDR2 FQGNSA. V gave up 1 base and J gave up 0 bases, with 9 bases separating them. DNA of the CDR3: TGTGCCAGCAGCTTAGAGGCGGGGTCGAACACCGGGGAGCTGTTTTTT. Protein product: CASSLEAGSNTGELFF.

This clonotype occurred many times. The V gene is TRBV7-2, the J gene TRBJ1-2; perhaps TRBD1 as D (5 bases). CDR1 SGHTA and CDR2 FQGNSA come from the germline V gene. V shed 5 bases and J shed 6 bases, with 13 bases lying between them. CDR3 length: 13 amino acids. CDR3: CASSHAEGDGYTF. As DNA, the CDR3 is TGTGCCAGCAGCCACGCCGAAGGGGATGGCTACACCTTC.